These 25 T cell receptor beta chains were sequenced from one sample in a study of long-term antiretroviral therapy in people with HIV. At the survey level, the v3.0 immunoSEQ assay was run. The table came from immunoSEQ multiplex PCR; TCRdb's copy has only in-frame clones and leaves some out. The table records about 31,000 clones, approximately 83% of them present only once. The sample here was unsorted PBMCs, taken 0.8 years before starting antiretroviral therapy. These receptors came from a man between 18 and 35 years old with HIV.

This chain connects TRBV6-5 to TRBJ2-1; TRBD1 matches 8 bases. The germline V gene has CDR1 MNHEY and CDR2 SVGAGI. The CDR3 is 14 amino acids. After removal of 6 bases from V and 6 bases from J, the junction contained 7 bases not matched to a gene. This CDR3 reads CASSLATGANEQFF. The CDR3 DNA is TGTGCCAGCAGCCTTGCGACAGGGGCCAATGAGCAGTTCTTC.

This clone was counted between two and nine times. This sequence joins TRBV27 and TRBJ2-2, with no clear D. The V gene's germline CDR1 is MNHEY and CDR2 SMNVEV (reference sequence). V dropped 3 bases and J dropped 5 bases, with 7 bases sitting between them. This CDR3 has 13 amino acids. Written as DNA, the CDR3 is TGTGCCAGCAGTTTTATGGGGACCGGGGAGCTGTTTTTT. This codes for CASSFMGTGELFF.

This rearrangement joins TRBV5-1 to TRBJ2-1; 13 nucleotides match TRBD2. Germline V gene sequence: CDR1 SGHRS, CDR2 YFSETQ. Unmatched junction bases numbered 14, after V lost 4 bases and J lost 4 bases. CDR3 length: 19 amino acids. The CDR3 DNA reads as TGCGCCAGCAGCCCGGGACTAGCGGGGTCCCCTAGGGCTTACAATGAGCAGTTCTTC. As protein: CASSPGLAGSPRAYNEQFF.

J is TRBJ2-3 and V is TRBV10-1, with D hard to call. V lost 7 bases, J lost 0 bases, and 5 bases lay in between. Looked up from germline, CDR1 is WNHNN and CDR2 is SYGVQD (reference sequence). The CDR3 consists of 12 residues. Here the CDR3 reads CASIPSTDTQYF. The CDR3 DNA reads TGCGCCAGCATCCCTAGCACAGATACGCAGTATTTT.

In its sample, this clone was seen a few times. The chain recombines TRBV2 with TRBJ2-1, with D possibly matching TRBD2 (6 bases). Germline loops: CDR1 SNHLY, CDR2 FYNNEI. V was clipped by 7 bases and J by 7 bases, with 11 bases between them. This CDR3 has 12 amino acids. The CDR3, as DNA: TGTGCCAGCACCCAGACTAGGAATGAGCAGTTCTTC. Protein: CASTQTRNEQFF.

Written as DNA, the CDR3 is TGTGCCAGCAGCTTTTTGGCGGAGAACAATGAGCAGTTCTTC. Its translation is CASSFLAENNEQFF. The chain uses TRBV11-2 and TRBJ2-1; no reliable D call. V was clipped by 3 bases and J by 5 bases, with 11 bases between them. CDR1 and CDR2 (germline): SGHAT, FQNNGV. The CDR3 runs to 14 residues.

The CDR3 DNA follows: TGTGCCAGCAGCTTAGTGGCAAATCGGGGCTACACCTTC. It is translated as CASSLVANRGYTF. V gene TRBV11-2 combines with J gene TRBJ1-2, with D uncertain. Between the trimmed V and J ends, which lost 1 base and 8 bases, there was a span of 11 bases. CDR1 SGHAT and CDR2 FQNNGV come from the germline V gene. The CDR3 runs 13 residues.

This clone was recorded once. The CDR3, as DNA: TGTGCCAGTAGCCCCCTGGGACTGAAGGGTGACGAGCAGTACTTC. This translates into CASSPLGLKGDEQYF. The V and J genes are TRBV19 and TRBJ2-7, with a possible D match to TRBD2 (6 bases). Trimming removed 6 bases at V and 5 bases at J, with 20 bases between. CDR1 and CDR2 (germline): LNHDA, SQIVND (reference sequence). This CDR3 region has 15 residues.

This clone was observed a handful of times. V and J are TRBV30 and TRBJ1-1; D is unclear. The CDR3 covers 11 residues. Germline CDR1 reads GTSNPN; CDR2 reads SVGIG (reference sequence). The V and J ends lost 5 bases and 1 base respectively, with 5 bases between them. The CDR3 nucleotides read TGTGCCTGGGACCGGAACACTGAAGCTTTCTTT. Protein: CAWDRNTEAFF.

The chain is built from TRBV6-1 and TRBJ1-2; D might be TRBD1 (5 bases). The CDR3 runs 15 residues. CDR1 and CDR2 (germline): MNHNS, SASEGT. Trimming stripped 4 bases from V and 3 bases from J, with 15 bases between. The CDR3 nucleotides read TGTGCCAGCAGTGTGGGACCCGGCCCTGACTATGGCTACACCTTC. This gives the protein CASSVGPGPDYGYTF.

The rearrangement links TRBV19 to TRBJ2-3, with D hard to call. The ends were cut back, 3 bases at V and 4 bases at J, with 11 bases in the middle. The CDR3 runs to 14 residues. Germline CDR1 is LNHDA and CDR2 is SQIVND (reference sequence). The CDR3 bases are TGTGCCAGTAGTATGCAGAATCAGGCAGATACGCAGTATTTT. Encoded protein: CASSMQNQADTQYF.

A remark on this clone: One end of the junction varies from germline; a read error may be responsible. The chain combines TRBV11-2 with TRBJ2-5; D call uncertain. Germline V gene lookup returns CDR1 SGHAT and CDR2 FQNNGV. The CDR3 runs 11 residues. Here the CDR3 DNA reads TGTGCCAGCAGCTCCGGGTCCCTTGGAAACTTC. Protein product: CASSSGSLGNF.

This clone was found once. The genes are TRBV6-5 and TRBJ1-2; possibly TRBD1 for D (5 bases). This CDR3 is 16 amino acids long. V lost 0 bases, J lost 8 bases, and 19 bases lay in between. The V gene's germline CDR1 is MNHEY and CDR2 SVGAGI. DNA for the CDR3: TGTGCCAGCAGTTACTCTCCAGGGTCGGCCTTTCGGGGCTACACCTTC. This gives the protein CASSYSPGSAFRGYTF.

This chain links TRBV30 with TRBJ1-3, with unresolved D. The CDR3 totals 12 residues. Trimming pared 4 bases from V and 4 bases from J, leaving 8 bases between. Germline V CDR1 and CDR2: GTSNPN, SVGIG (reference sequence). The CDR3: CAWTRKGNTIYF. For the CDR3, the DNA is TGTGCCTGGACCAGAAAAGGAAACACCATATATTTT.

V gene TRBV19 combines with J gene TRBJ2-7; the D gene is possibly TRBD1 (6 bases). The CDR3 has 13 residues. Between the trimmed V and J ends, which lost 6 bases and 5 bases, there was a span of 14 bases. Germline CDR1 reads LNHDA; CDR2 reads SQIVND (reference sequence). The CDR3, as DNA: TGTGCCAGTAGCAGACAGGAACTGCACGAGCAGTACTTC. Protein: CASSRQELHEQYF. Looking up the rest from reference TRBV19 and TRBJ2-7 gives the full variable domain: DGGITQSPKYLFRKEGQNVTLSCEQNLNHDAMYWYRQDPGQGLRLIYYSQIVNDFQKGDIAEGYSVSREKKESFPLTVTSAQKNPTAFYLCASSRQELHEQYFGPGTRLTVT.

CDR3 sequence reads: CASSFGTNTEAFF. DNA for the CDR3: TGTGCCAGCAGCTTCGGGACAAACACTGAAGCTTTCTTT. The rearrangement uses TRBV7-3 and TRBJ1-1; D may be TRBD1 (6 bases). There are 13 residues in the CDR3. Trimming removed 3 bases from V and 2 bases from J, with 7 bases in between. The germline gives CDR1 SGHTA, CDR2 FQGTGA.

The chain couples TRBV9 to TRBJ2-3, with a possible D match to TRBD2 (6 bases). Germline V gene data show CDR1 as SGDLS and CDR2 as YYNGEE. V was shortened by 0 bases and J by 0 bases, with 23 bases between the two germline ends. The CDR3 consists of 20 residues. CDR3 bases: TGTGCCAGCAGCGTAGCCACCAAACCGGGACTGGGGGAAAGCACAGATACGCAGTATTTT. Protein product: CASSVATKPGLGESTDTQYF.

The V call is TRBV5-6, the J call TRBJ2-3; 8 nucleotides agree with TRBD1. The germline V gene encodes CDR1 SGHDT and CDR2 YYEEEE. The CDR3 is 14 amino acids. V lost 4 bases, J lost 3 bases, and 4 bases stayed unmatched. CDR3 sequence (DNA): TGTGCCAGCAGCCCAGGACAGGGAACAGATACGCAGTATTTT. It codes for CASSPGQGTDTQYF.

V and J are TRBV5-1 and TRBJ2-5; 8 bases map to TRBD2. This CDR3 contains 16 residues. V shed 0 bases and J 5 bases; nucleotides not matched to a gene: 9. Germline lookup yields CDR1 SGHRS and CDR2 YFSETQ. Here the CDR3 DNA reads TGCGCCAGCAGCTTGGGGAGCGGGAGAAGCAGGGAGACCCAGTACTTC. Its translation is CASSLGSGRSRETQYF.

This sequence joins TRBV27 and TRBJ2-5, with D perhaps being TRBD1 or TRBD2 (5 bases each). Germline V CDR1 and CDR2: MNHEY, SMNVEV (reference sequence). Trimming left V 2 bases short and J 5 bases short, with 33 bases between. The CDR3 length is 21 residues. CDR3 coding DNA: TGTGCCAGCAGTTTAGTCCCCCCCCCTAAAAGAGCCGCAGGGAGCCTCGAGACCCAGTACTTC. Amino acid sequence: CASSLVPPPKRAAGSLETQYF.

The rearrangement uses TRBV6-1 and TRBJ1-1, with 8 positions matching TRBD1. This CDR3 contains 13 residues. V shed 5 bases, J shed 7 bases, and the junction held 6 bases outside the gene matches. Germline V lookup: CDR1 MNHNS, CDR2 SASEGT. CDR3 sequence (DNA): TGTGCCAGCAGTTCGGGACAGGCTTTTGAAGCTTTCTTT. It yields the protein CASSSGQAFEAFF.

The chain recombines TRBV5-4 with TRBJ1-2; D not resolved. CDR3 size: 14 residues. V lost 5 bases, J lost 1 base, and 12 bases lay in between. Germline CDR1 SGHNT, CDR2 YYREEE (reference sequence). The CDR3 loop is CASRETAHNYGYTF. In nucleotides, the CDR3 is TGTGCCAGCAGAGAAACAGCTCATAACTATGGCTACACCTTC.

The V and J genes are TRBV28 and TRBJ2-7; D call uncertain. CDR3 length: 11 residues. Germline V gene lookup returns CDR1 MDHEN and CDR2 SYDVKM. V was pared by 2 bases and J by 7 bases, with 6 bases between. CDR3 DNA sequence: TGTGCCAGCAGTTTAAACCGAGAGCAGTACTTC. Its translation is CASSLNREQYF.

The CDR3 loop is CASSLGQTSGLLMEGELFF. The CDR3 DNA reads TGTGCCAGCAGCTTAGGTCAGACTAGCGGGCTCCTTATGGAAGGGGAGCTGTTTTTT. The V call is TRBV11-3, the J call TRBJ2-2; TRBD2 aligns across 10 bases. Germline V lookup: CDR1 SGHNT, CDR2 YENEEA. CDR3 length: 19 amino acids. The V segment lost 1 base and the J segment 8 bases; nucleotides outside the gene matches: 16.

J is TRBJ2-7 and V is TRBV4-1; D unclear. The CDR3 contains 15 residues. The germline V gene has CDR1 MGHRA and CDR2 YSYEKL. The V and J ends lost 1 base and 2 bases respectively, with 12 bases between them. The CDR3 here is CASSQVWAEAYEQYF. The CDR3 DNA sequence: TGCGCCAGCAGCCAAGTCTGGGCGGAAGCCTACGAGCAGTACTTC.